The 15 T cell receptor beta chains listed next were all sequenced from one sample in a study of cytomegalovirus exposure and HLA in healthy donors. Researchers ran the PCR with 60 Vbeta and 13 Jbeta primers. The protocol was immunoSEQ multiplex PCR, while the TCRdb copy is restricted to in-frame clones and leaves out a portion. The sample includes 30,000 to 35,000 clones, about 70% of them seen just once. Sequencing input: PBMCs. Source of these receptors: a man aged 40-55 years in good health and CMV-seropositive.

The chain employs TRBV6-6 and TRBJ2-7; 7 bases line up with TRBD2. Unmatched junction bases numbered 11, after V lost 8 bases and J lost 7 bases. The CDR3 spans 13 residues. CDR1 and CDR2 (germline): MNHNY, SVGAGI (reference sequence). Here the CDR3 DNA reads TGTGCCAGCTTGTCGGACGGGAGGAGGGAGCAGTACTTC. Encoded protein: CASLSDGRREQYF.

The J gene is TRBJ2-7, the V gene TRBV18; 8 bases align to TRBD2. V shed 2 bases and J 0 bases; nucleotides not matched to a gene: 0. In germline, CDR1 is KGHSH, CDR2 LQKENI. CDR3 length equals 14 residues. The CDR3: CASSPSGGSYEQYF. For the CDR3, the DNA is TGTGCCAGCTCACCAAGCGGGGGCTCCTACGAGCAGTACTTC.

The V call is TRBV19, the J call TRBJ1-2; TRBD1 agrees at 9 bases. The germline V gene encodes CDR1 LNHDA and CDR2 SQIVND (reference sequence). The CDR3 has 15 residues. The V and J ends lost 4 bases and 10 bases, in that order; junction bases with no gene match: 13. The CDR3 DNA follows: TGTGCCAGTAGTAACATGGGACAGGGCGCGTTTGACTACACCTTC. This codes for CASSNMGQGAFDYTF.

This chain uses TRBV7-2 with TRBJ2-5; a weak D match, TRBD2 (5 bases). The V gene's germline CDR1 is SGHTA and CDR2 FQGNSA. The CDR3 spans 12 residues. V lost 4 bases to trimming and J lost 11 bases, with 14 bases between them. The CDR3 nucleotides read TGTGCCAGCAGCTCCCCAGGTGGGGAGCAGTACTTC. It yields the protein CASSSPGGEQYF.

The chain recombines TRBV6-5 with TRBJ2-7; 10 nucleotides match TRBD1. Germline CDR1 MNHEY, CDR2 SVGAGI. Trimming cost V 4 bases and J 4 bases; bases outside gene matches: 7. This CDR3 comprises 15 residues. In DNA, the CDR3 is TGTGCCAGCAGTTCCCCCGGACAGGGGGAGTACGAGCAGTACTTC. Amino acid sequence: CASSSPGQGEYEQYF.

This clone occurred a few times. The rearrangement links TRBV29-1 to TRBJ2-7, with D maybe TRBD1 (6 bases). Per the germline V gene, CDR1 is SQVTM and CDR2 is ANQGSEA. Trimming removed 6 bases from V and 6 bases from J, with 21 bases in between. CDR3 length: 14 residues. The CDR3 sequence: CSVSSRAGVGEQYF. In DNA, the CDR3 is TGCAGCGTATCCTCGAGGGCAGGGGTCGGCGAGCAGTACTTC.

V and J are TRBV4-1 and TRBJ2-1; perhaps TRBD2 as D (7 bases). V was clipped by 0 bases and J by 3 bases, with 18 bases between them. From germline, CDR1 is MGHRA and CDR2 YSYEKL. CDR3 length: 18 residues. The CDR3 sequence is CASSQEEGGASGYNEQFF. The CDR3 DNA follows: TGCGCCAGCAGCCAAGAGGAAGGGGGGGCTAGCGGCTACAATGAGCAGTTCTTC.

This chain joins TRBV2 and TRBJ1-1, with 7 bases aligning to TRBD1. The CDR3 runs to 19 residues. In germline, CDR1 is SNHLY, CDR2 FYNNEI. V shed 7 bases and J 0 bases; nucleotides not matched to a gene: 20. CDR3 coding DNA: TGTGCCAGCACCCTACCCGGGACAGCCGAAGAAAAAATGAACACTGAAGCTTTCTTT. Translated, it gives CASTLPGTAEEKMNTEAFF. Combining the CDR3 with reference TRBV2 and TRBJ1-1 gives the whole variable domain EPEVTQTPSHQVTQMGQEVILRCVPISNHLYFYWYRQILGQKVEFLVSFYNNEISEKSEIFDDQFSVERPDGSNFTLKIRSTKLEDSAMYFCASTLPGTAEEKMNTEAFFGQGTRLTVV.

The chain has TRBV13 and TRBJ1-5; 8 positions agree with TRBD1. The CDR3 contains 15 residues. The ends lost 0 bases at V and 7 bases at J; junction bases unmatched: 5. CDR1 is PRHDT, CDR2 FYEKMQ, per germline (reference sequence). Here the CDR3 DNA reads TGTGCCAGCAGCTTAGGCAGGGGGCGAGGGCAGCCCCAGCATTTT. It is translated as CASSLGRGRGQPQHF.

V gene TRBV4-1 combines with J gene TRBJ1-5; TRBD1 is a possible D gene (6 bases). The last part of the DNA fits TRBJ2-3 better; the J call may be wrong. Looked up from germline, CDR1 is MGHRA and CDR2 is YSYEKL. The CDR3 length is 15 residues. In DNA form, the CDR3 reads TGCGCCAGCAGCCAATCGGGCACCCTCGGACAGCCCCAGTATTTT. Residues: CASSQSGTLGQPQYF.

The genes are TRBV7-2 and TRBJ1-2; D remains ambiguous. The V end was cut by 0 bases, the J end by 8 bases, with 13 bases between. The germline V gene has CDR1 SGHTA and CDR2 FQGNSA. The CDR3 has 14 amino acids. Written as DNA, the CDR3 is TGTGCCAGCAGCTTAGCGTTCACAACGGAGGGCTACACCTTC. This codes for CASSLAFTTEGYTF. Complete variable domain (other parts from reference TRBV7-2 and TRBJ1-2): GAGVSQSPSNKVTEKGKDVELRCDPISGHTALYWYRQSLGQGLEFLIYFQGNSAPDKSGLPSDRFSAERTGGSVSTLTIQRTQQEDSAVYLCASSLAFTTEGYTFGSGTRLTVV.

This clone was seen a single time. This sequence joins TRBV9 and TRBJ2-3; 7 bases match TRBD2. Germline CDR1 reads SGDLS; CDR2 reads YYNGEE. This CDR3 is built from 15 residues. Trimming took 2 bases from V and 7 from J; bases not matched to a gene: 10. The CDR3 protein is CASSVETGGGNTQYF. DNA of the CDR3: TGTGCCAGCAGCGTGGAGACGGGCGGGGGAAATACGCAGTATTTT.

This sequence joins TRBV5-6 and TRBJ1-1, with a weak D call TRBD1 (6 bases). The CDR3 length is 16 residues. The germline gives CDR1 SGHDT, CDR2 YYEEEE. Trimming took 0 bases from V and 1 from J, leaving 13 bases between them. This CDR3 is CASSLGSGRGNTEAFF. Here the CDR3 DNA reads TGTGCCAGCAGCTTGGGGAGCGGCAGGGGGAACACTGAAGCTTTCTTT.

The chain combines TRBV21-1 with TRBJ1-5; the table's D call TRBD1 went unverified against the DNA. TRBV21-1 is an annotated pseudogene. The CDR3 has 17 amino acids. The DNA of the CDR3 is TGTGCCAGCACTTTTCCCGCAAAGTGGCCGTTACATCAGCCCCAGCATTTT. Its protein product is CASTFPAKWPLHQPQHF.

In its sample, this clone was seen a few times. The CDR3 DNA reads TGTGCCAGCATACCCACACAGGGGAGTGAGCAGTTCTTC. Amino acids: CASIPTQGSEQFF. The chain joins TRBV6-1 to TRBJ2-1; the match to TRBD1 covers 7 bases. Germline V gene lookup returns CDR1 MNHNS and CDR2 SASEGT. The CDR3 is made up of 13 amino acids. The V segment lost 7 bases and the J segment 9 bases; nucleotides outside the gene matches: 9.